This TCR beta chain comes out of a study of blood T cell repertoires in COVID-19. For the study at large: Samples of COVID-19 (acute and convalescent) were obtained from the United States, Italy and Spain. Sources were T cells, B-cell-depleted T cells, or PBMCs; the material itself was cDNA or gDNA.

Germline V gene sequence: CDR1 KGHSH, CDR2 LQKENI. The CDR3 has 12 residues. The germline V and J ends were trimmed by 6 bases and 4 bases, with 9 bases remaining between them. In the source study's methods: Estimation of nucleated cell counts was performed using reference gene primer amplification. TCRdb's copy holds only in-frame clones and misses some; the assay was immunoSEQ multiplex PCR. V and J calls and clone size come straight from that table; D and trimming were deduced from the DNA. This sample has 150,000 to 200,000 clones, with around nine tenths found just once. This sequence joins TRBV18 and TRBJ2-5; D is ambiguous. This receptor was taken from a man aged 35-49 years with acute or convalescent COVID-19. The specimen sequenced was peripheral blood. The DNA of the CDR3 is TGTGCCAGCTCGCGCTCAAGAGAGACCCAGTACTTC. Amino acid sequence: CASSRSRETQYF.